The T cell receptor beta chain under discussion was sequenced for a study of T cells expressing NK-cell markers. Study information: Seven sequenced donors out of eight were HCMV-seropositive, one seronegative.

The CDR3 sequence is 13 residues long. CDR1 and CDR2 from the germline V gene are LGHNA and YSLEER. TCRdb re-called the 5' RACE reads and shows each CDR3 protein once, DNA omitted. Seen in this sample are about 260,000 distinct CDR3 sequences; the ten most common clones hold 3.5% to 5%. Sequences were obtained from blood T cells: a sorted CD56 or NKG2C T cell subset, CD4+ or CD8+ T cells, or bulk PBMC T cells (not recorded which). V and J are TRBV4-3 and TRBJ1-4. The receptor was derived from a woman aged 18 to 75 in good health. The CDR3: CASSQEPNEKLFF.